Sequencing of this T cell receptor beta chain was carried out in a study of radiotherapy plus CTLA-4 blockade in lung cancer. Study observations and caveats: In blood, after radiotherapy plus ipilimumab, tumor-derived TCR clones expanded.

Points on this clone: Its antigen is not known.

The CDR3 loop spans 15 amino acids. Germline CDR1 MNHEY, CDR2 SVGAGI. V was clipped by 6 bases and J by 2 bases; unmatched bases: 6. Some clones are missing from TCRdb's copy, which holds only in-frame ones; the method was immunoSEQ multiplex PCR. The table includes some 60,000 clones, 70% to 85% detected once. CTLA-4 blockade using ipilimumab, together with focal radiation, was received by patients with chemo-refractory metastatic non-small-cell lung cancer. The specimen comprised peripheral blood, sampled from a patient treated with radiotherapy plus ipilimumab. This chain joins TRBV6-5 and TRBJ2-1; 8 bases agree with TRBD1. The receptor was derived from a human donor with non-small cell lung cancer who had a partial response to radiotherapy plus ipilimumab. CDR3 nucleotides: TGTGCCAGCAGGCAGACAGGGGAGCCCTACAATGAGCAGTTCTTC. This sequence encodes CASRQTGEPYNEQFF.